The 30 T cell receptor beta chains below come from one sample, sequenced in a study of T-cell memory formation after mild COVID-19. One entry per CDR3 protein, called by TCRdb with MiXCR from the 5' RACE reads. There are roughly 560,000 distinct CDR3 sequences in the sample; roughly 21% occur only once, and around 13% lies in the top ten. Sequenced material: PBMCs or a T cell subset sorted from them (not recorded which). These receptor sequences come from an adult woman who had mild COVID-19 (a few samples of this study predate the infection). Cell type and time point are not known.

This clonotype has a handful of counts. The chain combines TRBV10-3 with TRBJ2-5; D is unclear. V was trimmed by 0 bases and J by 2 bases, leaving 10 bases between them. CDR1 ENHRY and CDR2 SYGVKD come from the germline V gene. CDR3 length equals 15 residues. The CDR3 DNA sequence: TGTGCCATCAGTGAGTCTCGCCCGAATCAAGAGACCCAGTACTTC. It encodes CAISESRPNQETQYF.

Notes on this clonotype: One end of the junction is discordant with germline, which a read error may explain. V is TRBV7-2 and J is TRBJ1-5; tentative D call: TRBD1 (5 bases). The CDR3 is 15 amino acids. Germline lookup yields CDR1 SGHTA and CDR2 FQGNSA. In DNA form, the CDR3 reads TGTGCCAGCAGCTTGGGACCGGGAAGGGGTCAGCCACAGCATTTT. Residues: CASSLGPGRGQPQHF.

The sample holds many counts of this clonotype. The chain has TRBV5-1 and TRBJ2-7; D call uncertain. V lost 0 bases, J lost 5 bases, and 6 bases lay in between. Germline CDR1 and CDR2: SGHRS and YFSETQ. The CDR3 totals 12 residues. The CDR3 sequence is CASSLDWNEQYF. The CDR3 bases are TGCGCCAGCAGCTTGGACTGGAACGAGCAGTACTTC.

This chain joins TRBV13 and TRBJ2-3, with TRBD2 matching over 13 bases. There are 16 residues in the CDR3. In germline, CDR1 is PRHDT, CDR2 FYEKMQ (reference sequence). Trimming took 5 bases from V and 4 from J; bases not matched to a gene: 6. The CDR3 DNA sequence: TGTGCCAGCAGCCGCACTAGCGGGGGGGCTTCAGATACGCAGTATTTT. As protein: CASSRTSGGASDTQYF.

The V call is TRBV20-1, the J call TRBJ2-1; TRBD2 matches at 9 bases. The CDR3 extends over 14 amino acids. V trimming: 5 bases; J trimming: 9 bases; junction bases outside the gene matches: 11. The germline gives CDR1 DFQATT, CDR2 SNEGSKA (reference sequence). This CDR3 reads CSAPRLAGFGEQFF. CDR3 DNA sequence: TGCAGTGCTCCACGGCTAGCGGGATTCGGTGAGCAGTTCTTC.

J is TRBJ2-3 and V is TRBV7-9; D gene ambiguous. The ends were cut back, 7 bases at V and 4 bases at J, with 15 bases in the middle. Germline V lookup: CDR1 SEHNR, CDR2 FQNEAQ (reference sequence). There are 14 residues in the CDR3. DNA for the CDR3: TGTGCCAGCAACTCGAACCAGCACGCAGATACGCAGTATTTT. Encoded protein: CASNSNQHADTQYF.

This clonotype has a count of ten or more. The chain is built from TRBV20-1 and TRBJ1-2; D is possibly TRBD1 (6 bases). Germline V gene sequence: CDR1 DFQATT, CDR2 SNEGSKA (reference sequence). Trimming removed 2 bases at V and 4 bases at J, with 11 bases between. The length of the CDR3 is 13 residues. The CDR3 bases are TGCAGTGCTAGACAGGGGAGCGGCTATGGCTACACCTTC. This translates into CSARQGSGYGYTF.

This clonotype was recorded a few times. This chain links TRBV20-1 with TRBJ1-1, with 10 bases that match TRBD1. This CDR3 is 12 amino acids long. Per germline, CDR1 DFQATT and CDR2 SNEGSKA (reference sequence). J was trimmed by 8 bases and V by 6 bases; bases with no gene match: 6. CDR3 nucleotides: TGCAGTGCGGGGGACAGGGGCGCCGAAGCTTTCTTT. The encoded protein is CSAGDRGAEAFF.

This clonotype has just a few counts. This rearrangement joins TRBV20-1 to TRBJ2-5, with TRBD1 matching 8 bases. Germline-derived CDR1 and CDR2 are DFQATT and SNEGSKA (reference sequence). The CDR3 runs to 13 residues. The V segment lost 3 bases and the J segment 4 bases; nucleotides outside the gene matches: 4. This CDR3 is CSASRQGTETQYF. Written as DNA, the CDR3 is TGCAGTGCTAGCCGACAGGGGACAGAGACCCAGTACTTC.

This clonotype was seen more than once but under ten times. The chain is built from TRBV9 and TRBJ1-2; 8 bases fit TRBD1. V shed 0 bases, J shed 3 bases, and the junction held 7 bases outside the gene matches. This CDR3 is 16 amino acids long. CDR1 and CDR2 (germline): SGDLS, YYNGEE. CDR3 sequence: CASSVDRTGNDYGYTF. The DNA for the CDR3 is TGTGCCAGCAGCGTAGATCGGACAGGGAATGACTATGGCTACACCTTC.

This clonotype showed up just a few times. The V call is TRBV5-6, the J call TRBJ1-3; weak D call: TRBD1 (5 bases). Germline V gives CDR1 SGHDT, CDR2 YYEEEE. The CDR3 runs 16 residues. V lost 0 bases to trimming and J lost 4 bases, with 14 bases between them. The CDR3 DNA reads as TGTGCCAGCAGCTTGGTAGGGGATAACAGCGGAAACACCATATATTTT. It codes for CASSLVGDNSGNTIYF.

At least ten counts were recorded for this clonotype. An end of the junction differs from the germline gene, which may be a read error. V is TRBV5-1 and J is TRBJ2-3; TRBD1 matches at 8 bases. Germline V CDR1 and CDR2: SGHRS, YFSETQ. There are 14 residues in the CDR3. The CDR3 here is CASSPGQGTDTQYF. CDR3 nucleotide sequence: TGTGCCAGCTCACCAGGACAGGGTACAGATACGCAGTATTTT. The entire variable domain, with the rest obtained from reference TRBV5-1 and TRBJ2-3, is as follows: KAGVTQTPRYLIKTRGQQVTLSCSPISGHRSVSWYQQTPGQGLQFLFEYFSETQRNKGNFPGRFSGRQFSNSRSEMNVSTLELGDSALYLCASSPGQGTDTQYFGPGTRLTVL.

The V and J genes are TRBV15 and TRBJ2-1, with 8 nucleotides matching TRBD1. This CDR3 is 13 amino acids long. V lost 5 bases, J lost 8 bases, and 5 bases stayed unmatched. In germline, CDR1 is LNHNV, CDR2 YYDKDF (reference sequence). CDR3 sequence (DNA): TGTGCCACCAGCCGGACAGGGTTCGATGAGCAGTTCTTC. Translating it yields CATSRTGFDEQFF.

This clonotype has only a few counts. The CDR3 protein is CASSDTGGGNNEQFF. As DNA, the CDR3 is TGTGCCAGCAGCGATACGGGAGGGGGGAACAATGAGCAGTTCTTC. This chain links TRBV9 with TRBJ2-1, with TRBD2 matching 8 bases. Germline V lookup: CDR1 SGDLS, CDR2 YYNGEE. V shed 3 bases, J shed 5 bases, and the junction held 7 bases outside the gene matches. This CDR3 comprises 15 residues.

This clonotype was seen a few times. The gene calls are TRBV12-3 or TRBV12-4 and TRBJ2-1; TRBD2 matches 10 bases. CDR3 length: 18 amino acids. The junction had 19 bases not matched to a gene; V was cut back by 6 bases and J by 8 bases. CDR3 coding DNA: TGTGCCAGCAGAAGAAAACGGAAAGCGGGAGGGCGTAGTGATGAGCAGTTCTTC. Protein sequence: CASRRKRKAGGRSDEQFF.

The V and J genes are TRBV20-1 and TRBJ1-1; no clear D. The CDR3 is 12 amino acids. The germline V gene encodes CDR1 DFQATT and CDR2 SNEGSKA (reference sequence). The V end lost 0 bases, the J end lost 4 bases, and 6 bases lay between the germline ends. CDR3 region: CSAREPPTEAFF. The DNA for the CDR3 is TGCAGTGCTAGAGAACCTCCCACTGAAGCTTTCTTT.

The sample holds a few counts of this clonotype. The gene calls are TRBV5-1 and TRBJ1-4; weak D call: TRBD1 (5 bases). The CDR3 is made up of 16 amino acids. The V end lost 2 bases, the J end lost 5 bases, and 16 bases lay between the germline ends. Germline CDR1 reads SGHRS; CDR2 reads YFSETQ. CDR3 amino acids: CASSLHFGAGNEKLFF. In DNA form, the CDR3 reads TGCGCCAGCAGCTTACATTTTGGGGCGGGGAATGAAAAACTGTTTTTT.

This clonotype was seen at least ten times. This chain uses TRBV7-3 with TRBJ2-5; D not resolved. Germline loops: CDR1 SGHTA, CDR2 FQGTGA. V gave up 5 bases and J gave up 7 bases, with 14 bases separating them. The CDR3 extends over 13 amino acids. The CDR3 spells CASSEPPPGTQYF. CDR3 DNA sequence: TGTGCCAGCAGCGAGCCCCCCCCGGGGACCCAGTACTTC.

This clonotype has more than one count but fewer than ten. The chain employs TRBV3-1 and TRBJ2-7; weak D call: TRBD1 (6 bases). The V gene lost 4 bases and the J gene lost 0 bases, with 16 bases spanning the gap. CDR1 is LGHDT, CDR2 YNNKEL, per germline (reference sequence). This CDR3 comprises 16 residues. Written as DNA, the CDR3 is TGTGCCAGCAGCCCCTTTACAGGGCTAAGCTCCTACGAGCAGTACTTC. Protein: CASSPFTGLSSYEQYF.

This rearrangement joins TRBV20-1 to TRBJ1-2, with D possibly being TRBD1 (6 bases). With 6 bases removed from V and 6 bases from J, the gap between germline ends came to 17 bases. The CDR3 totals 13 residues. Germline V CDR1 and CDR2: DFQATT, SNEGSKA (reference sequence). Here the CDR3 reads CSASKAQGHGYTF. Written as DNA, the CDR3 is TGCAGTGCAAGCAAGGCACAGGGCCATGGCTACACCTTC.

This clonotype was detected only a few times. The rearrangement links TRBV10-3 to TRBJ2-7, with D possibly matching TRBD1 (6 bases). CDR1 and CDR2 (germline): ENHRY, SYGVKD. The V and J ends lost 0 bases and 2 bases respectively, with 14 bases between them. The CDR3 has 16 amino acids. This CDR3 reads CAISESPDRDPYEQYF. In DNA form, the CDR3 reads TGTGCCATCAGTGAGTCCCCGGACAGAGATCCCTACGAGCAGTACTTC.

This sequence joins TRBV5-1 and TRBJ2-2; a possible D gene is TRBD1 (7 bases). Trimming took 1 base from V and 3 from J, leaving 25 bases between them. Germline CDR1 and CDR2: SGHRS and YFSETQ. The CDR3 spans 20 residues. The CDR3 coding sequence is TGCGCCAGCAGCTTGTGGCAGGGGGACTCCCCCGGCCTGGACACCGGGGAGCTGTTTTTT. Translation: CASSLWQGDSPGLDTGELFF.

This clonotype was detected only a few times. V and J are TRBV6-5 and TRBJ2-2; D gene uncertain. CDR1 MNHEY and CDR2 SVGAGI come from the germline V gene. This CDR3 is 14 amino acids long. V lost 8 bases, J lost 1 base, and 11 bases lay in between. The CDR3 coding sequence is TGTGCCAGCGGGGATTGGAGGAACACCGGGGAGCTGTTTTTT. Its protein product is CASGDWRNTGELFF.

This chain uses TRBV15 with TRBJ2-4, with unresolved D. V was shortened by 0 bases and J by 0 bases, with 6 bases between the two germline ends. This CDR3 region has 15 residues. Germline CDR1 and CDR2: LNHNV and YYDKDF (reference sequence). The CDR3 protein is CATSRDTVAKNIQYF. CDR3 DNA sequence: TGTGCCACCAGCAGAGATACAGTAGCCAAAAACATTCAGTACTTC.

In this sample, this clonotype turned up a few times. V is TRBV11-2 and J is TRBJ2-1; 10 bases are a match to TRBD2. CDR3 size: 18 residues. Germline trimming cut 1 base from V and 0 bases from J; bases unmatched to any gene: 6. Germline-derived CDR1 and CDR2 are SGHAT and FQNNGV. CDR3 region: CASSLVSASGSSYNEQFF. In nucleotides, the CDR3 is TGTGCCAGCAGCTTAGTTTCGGCTAGCGGGAGCTCCTACAATGAGCAGTTCTTC.

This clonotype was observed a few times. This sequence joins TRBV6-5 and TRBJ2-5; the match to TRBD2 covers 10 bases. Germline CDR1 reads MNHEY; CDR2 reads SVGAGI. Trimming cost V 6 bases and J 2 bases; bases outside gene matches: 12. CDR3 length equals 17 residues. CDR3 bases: TGTGCCAGCAGGGACCGTTGGAGCGGGGGGGTTCAAGAGACCCAGTACTTC. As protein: CASRDRWSGGVQETQYF.

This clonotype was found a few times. In DNA, the CDR3 is TGTGCCTGGGCTAGCGGGAGGGCCGACACCGGGGAGCTGTTTTTT. Amino acids: CAWASGRADTGELFF. V is TRBV30 and J is TRBJ2-2; TRBD2 aligns across 12 bases. The ends lost 5 bases at V and 3 bases at J; junction bases unmatched: 4. This CDR3 contains 15 residues. CDR1 is GTSNPN and CDR2 is SVGIG in the germline V gene (reference sequence).

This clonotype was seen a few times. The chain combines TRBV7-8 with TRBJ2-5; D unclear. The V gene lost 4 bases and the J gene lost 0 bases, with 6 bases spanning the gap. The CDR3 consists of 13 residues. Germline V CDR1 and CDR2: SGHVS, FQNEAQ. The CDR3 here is CASSSGYQETQYF. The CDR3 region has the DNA TGTGCCAGCAGCTCCGGGTACCAAGAGACCCAGTACTTC.

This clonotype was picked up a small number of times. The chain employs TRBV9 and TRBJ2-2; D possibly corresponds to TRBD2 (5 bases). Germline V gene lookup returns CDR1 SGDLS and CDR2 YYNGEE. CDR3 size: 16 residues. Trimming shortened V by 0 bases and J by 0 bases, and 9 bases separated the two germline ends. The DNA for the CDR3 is TGTGCCAGCAGCGTAGTCGGACTGGCGAACACCGGGGAGCTGTTTTTT. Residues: CASSVVGLANTGELFF.

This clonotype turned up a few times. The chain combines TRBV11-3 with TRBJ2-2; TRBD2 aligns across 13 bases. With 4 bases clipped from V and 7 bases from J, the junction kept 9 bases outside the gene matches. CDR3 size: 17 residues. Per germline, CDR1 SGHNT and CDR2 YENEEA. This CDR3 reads CASSSAGTSGDSGELFF. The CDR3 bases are TGTGCCAGCAGCTCCGCCGGGACTAGCGGGGATAGCGGGGAGCTGTTTTTT. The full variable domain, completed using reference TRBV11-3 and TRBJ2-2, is EAGVVQSPRYKIIEKKQPVAFWCNPISGHNTLYWYLQNLGQGPELLIRYENEEAVDDSQLPKDRFSAERLKGVDSTLKIQPAELGDSAVYLCASSSAGTSGDSGELFFGEGSRLTVL.